Presented here are 25 T cell receptor beta chains from one specimen sequenced in a study of T cell responses to AZD1222 COVID-19 vaccine. Repertoires were generated with immunoSEQ multiplex PCR, while TCRdb's copy carries only in-frame clones and drops some. The data contain 200,000 or so clones, about 87% of them singletons. The sample was peripheral blood, taken on day 0 of AZD1222 vaccination. The receptors were gathered from an adult in good health.

The chain couples TRBV19 to TRBJ1-1; maybe TRBD1 (5 bases). The V and J ends lost 7 bases and 5 bases respectively, with 17 bases between them. The CDR3 totals 14 residues. The germline V gene has CDR1 LNHDA and CDR2 SQIVND (reference sequence). The CDR3 loop reads CASNRGGFRTEAFF. The CDR3 region has the DNA TGTGCCAGTAACCGCGGGGGGTTCCGGACTGAAGCTTTCTTT.

The J gene is TRBJ2-7, the V gene TRBV12-5, with D tentatively TRBD1 (5 bases). Germline V gene data show CDR1 as LGHNT and CDR2 as FRNRAP. This CDR3 contains 15 residues. Trimming took 0 bases from V and 4 from J, leaving 13 bases between them. CDR3 in amino acids: CASGLVRAQGYEQYF. The CDR3 bases are TGTGCTAGTGGTTTGGTACGCGCTCAGGGTTACGAGCAGTACTTC. Full variable domain (outside the CDR3, taken from reference TRBV12-5 and TRBJ2-7): DARVTQTPRHKVTEMGQEVTMRCQPILGHNTVFWYRQTMMQGLELLAYFRNRAPLDDSGMPKDRFSAEMPDATLATLKIQPSEPRDSAVYFCASGLVRAQGYEQYFGPGTRLTVT.

This chain uses TRBV5-1 with TRBJ1-2, with a tentative D call TRBD1 (5 bases). The CDR3 totals 15 residues. Germline loops: CDR1 SGHRS, CDR2 YFSETQ. V lost 0 bases, J lost 2 bases, and 11 bases lay in between. DNA of the CDR3: TGCGCCAGCAGCTTGGAGGCAGGGAGCAACTATGGCTACACCTTC. Protein sequence: CASSLEAGSNYGYTF.

The chain combines TRBV19 with TRBJ1-2; D uncertain. The CDR3 runs to 14 residues. The V end lost 5 bases, the J end lost 7 bases, and 17 bases lay between the germline ends. CDR1 and CDR2 from the germline V gene are LNHDA and SQIVND (reference sequence). The chain's CDR3 is CASSPPVGGIGYTF. For the CDR3, the DNA is TGTGCCAGTAGTCCACCGGTAGGCGGGATTGGCTACACCTTC.

The chain couples TRBV30 to TRBJ2-1; 13 bases map to TRBD2. CDR3 length equals 15 residues. Germline values: CDR1 GTSNPN, CDR2 SVGIG (reference sequence). After removal of 8 bases from V and 10 bases from J, the junction contained 14 bases not matched to a gene. CDR3 protein: CASTQPLAGGYEQFF. The CDR3 coding sequence is TGTGCCAGTACCCAGCCACTAGCGGGAGGGTACGAGCAGTTCTTC.

The rearrangement links TRBV28 to TRBJ1-5; no clear D. Trimming removed 5 bases from V and 4 bases from J, with 12 bases in between. CDR1 is MDHEN and CDR2 is SYDVKM in the germline V gene. The CDR3 has 14 amino acids. CDR3: CASSPPAANQPQHF. CDR3 coding DNA: TGTGCCAGCAGTCCCCCCGCAGCTAATCAGCCCCAGCATTTT.

This rearrangement joins TRBV7-7 to TRBJ2-5; the D gene could be TRBD1 or TRBD2 (5 bases each). Germline CDR1 is SSHAT and CDR2 is FNYEAQ (reference sequence). The CDR3 length is 13 residues. V was pared by 5 bases and J by 1 base, with 8 bases between. CDR3 loop: CASSRDAQETQYF. CDR3 in DNA: TGTGCCAGCAGCCGGGACGCCCAAGAGACCCAGTACTTC.

V gene TRBV30 combines with J gene TRBJ1-6; no definite D call. Trimming removed 2 bases from V and 8 bases from J, with 4 bases in between. CDR3 length equals 11 residues. Germline V gene data show CDR1 as GTSNPN and CDR2 as SVGIG (reference sequence). CDR3 in DNA: TGTGCCTGGAGTCTGGATTCACCCCTCCACTTT. As protein: CAWSLDSPLHF. The full variable domain, in which reference TRBV30 and TRBJ1-6 provide the parts outside the CDR3, is SQTIHQWPATLVQPVGSPLSLECTVEGTSNPNLYWYRQAAGRGLQLLFYSVGIGQISSEVPQNLSASRPQDRQFILSSKKLLLSDSGFYLCAWSLDSPLHFGNGTRLTVT.

The chain carries TRBV6-2 or TRBV6-3 and TRBJ2-5; D possibly matches TRBD1 or TRBD2 (5 bases each). Germline CDR1 and CDR2: MNHEY and SVGEGT. Trimming removed 5 bases from V and 3 bases from J, with 13 bases in between. The CDR3 contains 14 residues. The CDR3 loop is CASSARQRKETQYF. CDR3 coding DNA: TGTGCCAGCAGTGCCCGACAGCGGAAAGAGACCCAGTACTTC.

This chain uses TRBV7-2 with TRBJ2-5; the D is unclear. This CDR3 comprises 13 residues. Germline-derived CDR1 and CDR2 are SGHTA and FQGNSA. The germline V and J ends were trimmed by 4 bases and 2 bases, with 8 bases remaining between them. The CDR3 nucleotides are TGTGCCAGCAGCTCCCAGGTACAAGAGACCCAGTACTTC. Its translation is CASSSQVQETQYF.

The chain is built from TRBV5-5 and TRBJ1-3; D unresolved. Germline CDR1 and CDR2: SGHKS and YYEKEE (reference sequence). This CDR3 spans 17 amino acids. The ends were cut back, 1 base at V and 0 bases at J, with 14 bases in the middle. As DNA, the CDR3 is TGTGCCAGCAGCTTGTTTATCGGGAGCACCTCTGGAAACACCATATATTTT. Its protein product is CASSLFIGSTSGNTIYF.

This clone was detected once. The rearrangement uses TRBV7-2 and TRBJ2-5; D uncertain. The CDR3 contains 14 residues. The germline V gene has CDR1 SGHTA and CDR2 FQGNSA. V was cut by 2 bases and J by 3 bases, with 10 bases left in between. The CDR3 sequence is CASSLMGGEETQYF. CDR3 DNA sequence: TGTGCCAGCAGCTTAATGGGCGGTGAAGAGACCCAGTACTTC.

V and J are TRBV15 and TRBJ2-2, with D maybe TRBD1 (5 bases). CDR3 length equals 15 residues. From germline, CDR1 is LNHNV and CDR2 YYDKDF (reference sequence). With 0 bases removed from V and 4 bases from J, the gap between germline ends came to 9 bases. CDR3 loop: CATSRDNQGTGELFF. The CDR3 DNA reads as TGTGCCACCAGCAGAGACAACCAGGGCACCGGGGAGCTGTTTTTT.

The genes are TRBV27 and TRBJ1-5; 8 bases are shared with TRBD1. This CDR3 is 16 amino acids long. After removal of 4 bases from V and 10 bases from J, the junction contained 15 bases not matched to a gene. In germline, CDR1 is MNHEY, CDR2 SMNVEV (reference sequence). CDR3: CASSSLQGGSNGPQHF. The CDR3 region has the DNA TGTGCCAGCAGTTCCCTACAGGGGGGGTCAAATGGACCCCAGCATTTT.

The gene calls are TRBV3-1 (or the pseudogene TRBV3-2) and TRBJ2-6; 7 nucleotides match TRBD1. Germline CDR1 LGHDT, CDR2 YNNKEL (reference sequence). This CDR3 spans 15 amino acids. V lost 4 bases and J lost 4; bases outside the gene matches: 4. The CDR3 DNA sequence: TGTGCCAGCAGCCTGGGACAGTCCGGGGCCAACGTCCTGACTTTC. Encoded protein: CASSLGQSGANVLTF.

This chain links TRBV6-1 with TRBJ1-5; D remains unclear. Trimming pared 0 bases from V and 2 bases from J, leaving 14 bases between. There are 17 residues in the CDR3. Germline CDR1 reads MNHNS; CDR2 reads SASEGT. CDR3 amino acids: CASSEAAAAWGNQPQHF. CDR3 in DNA: TGTGCCAGCAGTGAAGCGGCGGCGGCCTGGGGCAATCAGCCCCAGCATTTT.

The gene calls are TRBV2 and TRBJ1-2; D possibly corresponds to TRBD1 (5 bases). The germline V gene encodes CDR1 SNHLY and CDR2 FYNNEI. This CDR3 has 14 amino acids. Trimming stripped 6 bases from V and 5 bases from J, with 16 bases between. The CDR3 reads CASRAGTTIYGYTF. CDR3 sequence (DNA): TGTGCCAGCAGAGCCGGGACTACGATTTATGGCTACACCTTC.

This clone has just one count. V and J are TRBV29-1 and TRBJ1-5; the D gene is possibly TRBD1 (5 bases). Germline lookup yields CDR1 SQVTM and CDR2 ANQGSEA. CDR3 length: 12 amino acids. Trimming pared 1 base from V and 10 bases from J, leaving 11 bases between. The CDR3 loop reads CSVEVQGQPQHF. Written as DNA, the CDR3 is TGCAGCGTTGAAGTGCAGGGTCAACCCCAGCATTTT.

The table lists this clone with a count of one. The V call is TRBV29-1, the J call TRBJ1-1, with D unclear. Germline values: CDR1 SQVTM, CDR2 ANQGSEA. The CDR3 spans 14 residues. The ends were cut back, 5 bases at V and 1 base at J, with 14 bases in the middle. The CDR3 reads CSVQSNGGNTEAFF. The CDR3 bases are TGCAGCGTTCAGTCGAACGGTGGGAACACTGAAGCTTTCTTT.

This clone was recorded only once. V is TRBV29-1 and J is TRBJ2-7; 10 bases line up with TRBD2. The CDR3 runs to 15 residues. CDR1 is SQVTM and CDR2 is ANQGSEA in the germline V gene. J was trimmed by 4 bases and V by 6 bases; bases with no gene match: 12. CDR3 amino acids: CSVFDPGLALYEQYF. The CDR3, as DNA: TGCAGCGTCTTTGATCCGGGACTAGCGCTTTACGAGCAGTACTTC.

A few counts support this clone. The V gene is TRBV28, the J gene TRBJ1-2; 10 nucleotides agree with TRBD1. The V gene's germline CDR1 is MDHEN and CDR2 SYDVKM. V shed 6 bases and J 8 bases; nucleotides not matched to a gene: 6. The CDR3 contains 13 residues. This CDR3 is CASSTGQGYGYTF. DNA for the CDR3: TGTGCCAGCAGCACGGGACAGGGGTACGGCTACACCTTC.

This chain joins TRBV7-2 and TRBJ2-5; TRBD1 aligns across 9 bases. Germline values: CDR1 SGHTA, CDR2 FQGNSA. V shed 6 bases and J 5 bases; nucleotides not matched to a gene: 7. This CDR3 is 14 amino acids long. The CDR3 DNA sequence: TGTGCCAGCAGTCCGGGACAGGGAAGGGAGACCCAGTACTTC. Translating gives CASSPGQGRETQYF.

The chain joins TRBV15 to TRBJ2-7; D is unresolved. The CDR3 extends over 17 amino acids. The ends were cut back, 0 bases at V and 0 bases at J, with 15 bases in the middle. The germline V gene encodes CDR1 LNHNV and CDR2 YYDKDF (reference sequence). The CDR3 region is CATSRDSLGSPSYEQYF. The CDR3 coding sequence is TGTGCCACCAGCAGAGATAGCCTCGGGTCCCCCTCCTACGAGCAGTACTTC.

This clone was found a few times. DNA of the CDR3: TGCGCCAGCAGCTTGGGGGGAATAGCAAATCAGCCCCAGCATTTT. Residues: CASSLGGIANQPQHF. This chain links TRBV5-1 with TRBJ1-5; D unclear. The CDR3 extends over 15 amino acids. V gave up 0 bases and J gave up 4 bases, with 11 bases separating them. Germline V gene sequence: CDR1 SGHRS, CDR2 YFSETQ.

About this clone: Additional DNA sequences in this sample encode the identical CDR3. This rearrangement joins TRBV5-1 to TRBJ1-2; D is uncertain. The V and J ends lost 0 bases and 4 bases respectively, with 4 bases between them. Germline assignment: CDR1 SGHRS and CDR2 YFSETQ. The CDR3 contains 12 residues. For the CDR3, the DNA is TGCGCCAGCAGCTTGGATAGCTATGGCTACACCTTC. It is translated as CASSLDSYGYTF.